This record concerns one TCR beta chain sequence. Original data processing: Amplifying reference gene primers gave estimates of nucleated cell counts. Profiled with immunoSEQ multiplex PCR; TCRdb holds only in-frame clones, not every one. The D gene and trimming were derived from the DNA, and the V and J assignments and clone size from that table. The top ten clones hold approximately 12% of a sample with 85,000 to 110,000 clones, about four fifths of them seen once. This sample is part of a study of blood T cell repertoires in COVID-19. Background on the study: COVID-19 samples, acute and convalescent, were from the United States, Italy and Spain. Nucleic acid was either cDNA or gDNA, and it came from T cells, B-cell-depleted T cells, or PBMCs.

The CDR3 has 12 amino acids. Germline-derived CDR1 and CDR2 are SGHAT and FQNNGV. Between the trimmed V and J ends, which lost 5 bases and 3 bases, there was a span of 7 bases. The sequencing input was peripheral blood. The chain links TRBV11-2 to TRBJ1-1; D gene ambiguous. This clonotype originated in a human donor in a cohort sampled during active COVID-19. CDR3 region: CASSSEYTEAFF. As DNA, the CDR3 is TGTGCCAGCAGCAGCGAGTACACTGAAGCTTTCTTT.